Sequencing of this T cell receptor beta chain was carried out in a study of blood T cell repertoires in COVID-19. Assay: immunoSEQ multiplex PCR; the TCRdb copy retains only in-frame clones and omits some. Among about 180,000 clones, approximately 85% were seen once, and the ten largest hold 9%. Germline lookup yields CDR1 SGHTS and CDR2 YDEGEE. The ends were cut back, 4 bases at V and 7 bases at J, with 20 bases in the middle. The CDR3 totals 15 residues. The specimen was PBMCs or T cells enriched from blood (not recorded which). This sequence originates from a woman between 18 and 29 years old who had recovered from COVID-19. V gene TRBV5-8 combines with J gene TRBJ1-2; TRBD1 is a possible D gene (6 bases). The CDR3 is CASSPRPTGIGGYTF. The CDR3 region has the DNA TGTGCCAGCAGCCCCCGTCCCACAGGGATCGGTGGCTACACCTTC.